Reported below is one T cell receptor (beta chain). This entry belongs to a study of blood T cell repertoires in COVID-19. With V trimmed by 0 bases and J by 8 bases, 8 bases remained unmatched. Looked up from germline, CDR1 is LNHDA and CDR2 is SQIVND (reference sequence). The CDR3 covers 17 residues. Assay used: immunoSEQ multiplex PCR; TCRdb lists only in-frame clones, some missing. The table records 280,000 or so clones, roughly 88% of them present only once. The sequence came from a man aged 25-45 years who had recovered from COVID-19. The rearrangement joins TRBV19 to TRBJ2-1; 12 bases agree with TRBD2. Sequencing used PBMCs or T cells enriched from blood (not recorded which). The CDR3 DNA sequence: TGTGCCAGTAGTATAGATCGTTCTAGCGGGGGGGCTGATGAGCAGTTCTTC. This codes for CASSIDRSSGGADEQFF.